The sequence of this T cell receptor (beta chain) was determined in a study of T cell repertoires in cytomegalovirus infection. In TCRdb, the reads were re-called with MiXCR into one record per CDR3 protein. The table records hundreds of thousands of distinct CDR3 sequences, approximately 42% of them present only once. There are 16 residues in the CDR3. CDR1 SGHVS and CDR2 FQNEAQ come from the germline V gene. The J segment lost 3 bases and the V segment lost 5 bases, leaving 5 bases of the junction unmatched. As regards this clonotype: The target antigen is unknown.

The TCR comes from a human donor in good health (CMV status not recorded). Some clones in this sample may be carry-over from other donors' samples. Sequenced here: cultured PBMCs, sampled from culture after CMV antigen stimulation. This chain uses TRBV7-8 with TRBJ2-5, with 14 bases lining up with TRBD2. The CDR3 nucleotides are TGTGCCAGCAGCGAAGGACTAGCGGGGGGAGAAGAGACCCAGTACTTC. Its protein is CASSEGLAGGEETQYF.